A single sample is the source of the 24 T cell receptor beta chains below, sequenced in a study of blood T cell repertoires in COVID-19. TCRdb keeps only in-frame clones here, not all; method: immunoSEQ multiplex PCR. The sample lists fewer than 250,000 clones, over 75% occurring once. The sequencing sample was made of peripheral blood. The receptors were sampled from a woman aged 40 to 49 with acute or convalescent COVID-19.

The chain joins TRBV7-6 to TRBJ2-7; 7 positions match TRBD2. With V trimmed by 1 base and J by 2 bases, 8 bases remained unmatched. Germline CDR1 reads SGHVS; CDR2 reads FNYEAQ. CDR3 length: 16 amino acids. The CDR3 region has the DNA TGTGCCAGCAGCTTAGGCTCCCTAGCGGAGACCTACGAGCAGTACGTC. Its translation: CASSLGSLAETYEQYV.

The chain uses TRBV11-2 and TRBJ1-5; D is ambiguous. CDR3 length equals 15 residues. Germline V lookup: CDR1 SGHAT, CDR2 FQNNGV. Trimming pared 5 bases from V and 1 base from J, leaving 12 bases between. The CDR3 nucleotides read TGTGCCAGCAGCCAAACCGGGAACAGCAATCAGCCCCAGCATTTT. Amino acid sequence: CASSQTGNSNQPQHF.

V usage is TRBV28 and J usage is TRBJ2-7; tentatively, D is TRBD2 (5 bases). CDR3 length: 14 residues. Deletions cut 3 bases from V and 2 bases from J, with 11 bases between. The germline gives CDR1 MDHEN, CDR2 SYDVKM. The DNA of the CDR3 is TGTGCCAGCAGTTTTTCACGGGGAACCTACGAGCAGTACGTC. Translating it yields CASSFSRGTYEQYV.

The V gene is TRBV4-1, the J gene TRBJ1-1, with TRBD1 matching over 7 bases. The CDR3 length is 14 residues. V shed 3 bases and J 6 bases; nucleotides not matched to a gene: 7. Germline V gives CDR1 MGHRA, CDR2 YSYEKL. The CDR3 protein is CASSQLIGQAEAFF. The CDR3 DNA reads TGCGCCAGCAGCCAGCTAATCGGACAGGCTGAAGCTTTCTTT.

The chain has TRBV7-2 and TRBJ1-2; TRBD1 matches 7 bases. The CDR3 consists of 13 residues. From germline, CDR1 is SGHTA and CDR2 FQGNSA. With 4 bases clipped from V and 4 bases from J, the junction kept 3 bases outside the gene matches. The CDR3 region has the DNA TGTGCCAGCAGCTCCGACAGGGCCTATGGCTACACCTTC. Translation: CASSSDRAYGYTF.

The sample holds a few counts of this clone. The genes are TRBV19 and TRBJ1-5; no clear D. With 9 bases removed from V and 2 bases from J, the gap between germline ends came to 23 bases. CDR1 is LNHDA and CDR2 is SQIVND in the germline V gene (reference sequence). CDR3 length: 17 residues. The CDR3 DNA reads TGTGCCAGCAGGTCCGGGGTGGAGGTATTGGGCAATCAGCCCCAGCATTTT. Residues: CASRSGVEVLGNQPQHF.

The sample holds a few counts of this clone. This sample also contains other DNA sequences that code for the same CDR3. V usage is TRBV9 and J usage is TRBJ1-2, with D unresolved. Looked up from germline, CDR1 is SGDLS and CDR2 is YYNGEE. V gave up 4 bases and J gave up 8 bases, with 9 bases separating them. CDR3 length equals 11 residues. In DNA form, the CDR3 reads TGTGCCAGCAGCCGAGGTGGGGGCTACACCTTC. This gives the protein CASSRGGGYTF.

CDR3 DNA: TGTGCCAGCTCACCCGGACACAGTAACTATGGCTACACCTTC. Translating gives CASSPGHSNYGYTF. The chain employs TRBV18 and TRBJ1-2; D is possibly TRBD1 (5 bases). The CDR3 spans 14 residues. From germline, CDR1 is KGHSH and CDR2 LQKENI. Trimming removed 3 bases from V and 1 base from J, with 9 bases in between.

In its sample, this clone was seen once. This chain joins TRBV5-6 and TRBJ1-5, with 11 bases identical to TRBD1. The CDR3 is made up of 15 amino acids. V dropped 5 bases and J dropped 7; count of bases not matched to a gene: 8. Germline CDR1 SGHDT, CDR2 YYEEEE. The CDR3 DNA is TGTGCCAGCAGTCCAACCGGGACAGGGGGACAGCCCCAGCATTTT. It is translated as CASSPTGTGGQPQHF. The variable domain in full, completed from reference TRBV5-6 and TRBJ1-5, reads DAGVTQSPTHLIKTRGQQVTLRCSPKSGHDTVSWYQQALGQGPQFIFQYYEEEERQRGNFPDRFSGHQFPNYSSELNVNALLLGDSALYLCASSPTGTGGQPQHFGDGTRLSIL.

The chain is built from TRBV5-1 and TRBJ2-1; 8 nucleotides align to TRBD1. Germline V CDR1 and CDR2: SGHRS, YFSETQ. With V trimmed by 4 bases and J by 6 bases, 6 bases remained unmatched. This CDR3 has 14 residues. In DNA, the CDR3 is TGCGCCAGCAGCCCGGACAGGGAAGGCAATGAGCAGTTCTTC. Translated, it gives CASSPDREGNEQFF. Based on the CDR3 plus reference TRBV5-1 and TRBJ2-1, the full variable domain is KAGVTQTPRYLIKTRGQQVTLSCSPISGHRSVSWYQQTPGQGLQFLFEYFSETQRNKGNFPGRFSGRQFSNSRSEMNVSTLELGDSALYLCASSPDREGNEQFFGPGTRLTVL.

The V gene is TRBV5-1, the J gene TRBJ1-4, with 7 bases aligning to TRBD1. J gave up 5 bases and V 0 bases, and 13 bases lay outside the gene matches. There are 18 residues in the CDR3. Germline CDR1 is SGHRS and CDR2 is YFSETQ. CDR3 protein: CASSLGTAETGFNEKLFF. The CDR3 DNA follows: TGCGCCAGCAGCTTGGGAACAGCCGAGACAGGGTTCAATGAAAAACTGTTTTTT. Full variable domain (outside the CDR3, taken from reference TRBV5-1 and TRBJ1-4): KAGVTQTPRYLIKTRGQQVTLSCSPISGHRSVSWYQQTPGQGLQFLFEYFSETQRNKGNFPGRFSGRQFSNSRSEMNVSTLELGDSALYLCASSLGTAETGFNEKLFFGSGTQLSVL.

The chain couples TRBV3-1 (or the pseudogene TRBV3-2) to TRBJ1-4, with TRBD1 as a possible D gene (6 bases). Germline CDR1 is LGHDT and CDR2 is YNNKEL (reference sequence). This CDR3 region has 14 residues. V dropped 7 bases and J dropped 6 bases, with 15 bases sitting between them. CDR3 in amino acids: CASTSGQLHEKLFF. The CDR3 region has the DNA TGTGCCAGCACCTCGGGACAACTCCATGAAAAACTGTTTTTT.

The chain recombines TRBV19 with TRBJ2-4; the match to TRBD2 covers 8 bases. Germline CDR1 is LNHDA and CDR2 is SQIVND (reference sequence). V lost 6 bases and J lost 6; bases outside the gene matches: 13. The CDR3 has 16 residues. This CDR3 reads CASRQTGGPLGNIQYF. The CDR3 coding sequence is TGTGCCAGTAGACAGACGGGGGGGCCCCTCGGAAACATTCAGTACTTC.

The chain links TRBV5-1 to TRBJ1-1, with 7 bases identical to TRBD1. Germline V gives CDR1 SGHRS, CDR2 YFSETQ. The trim removed 5 bases at V and 4 bases at J, leaving 8 bases unmatched. The CDR3 has 14 residues. For the CDR3, the DNA is TGCGCCAGCAGTTGGCAGGGGGTCGGCACTGAAGCTTTCTTT. Translation: CASSWQGVGTEAFF.

This clone has just one count. The chain joins TRBV6-6 to TRBJ2-1, with a possible D match to TRBD2 (5 bases). The CDR3 runs to 15 residues. The V end lost 7 bases, the J end lost 0 bases, and 13 bases lay between the germline ends. Germline V lookup: CDR1 MNHNY, CDR2 SVGAGI (reference sequence). The CDR3 nucleotides are TGTGCCAGCACCGGCGGGCTCCTCTCCTACAATGAGCAGTTCTTC. Translated, it gives CASTGGLLSYNEQFF.

This chain joins TRBV27 and TRBJ1-2, with D perhaps TRBD1 (5 bases). The germline CDR1 and CDR2 sequences are MNHEY and SMNVEV (reference sequence). The CDR3 has 11 amino acids. Trimming took 5 bases from V and 11 from J, leaving 12 bases between them. The CDR3 protein is CASSTKGRYTF. As DNA, the CDR3 is TGTGCCAGCAGTACTAAGGGGAGGTACACCTTC.

The chain combines TRBV4-1 with TRBJ1-1; D is unclear. The CDR3 is made up of 15 amino acids. Trimming left V 1 base short and J 4 bases short, with 13 bases between. Germline assignment: CDR1 MGHRA and CDR2 YSYEKL. The CDR3 sequence: CASSQGGGLGTEAFF. CDR3 DNA sequence: TGCGCCAGCAGCCAAGGGGGAGGCTTGGGCACTGAAGCTTTCTTT.

The CDR3 coding sequence is TGTGCCAGCAGCTCACGCCCAGGGATCCAAGGGAACACCATATATTTT. This codes for CASSSRPGIQGNTIYF. V usage is TRBV28 and J usage is TRBJ1-3; perhaps TRBD1 as D (5 bases). The germline V gene encodes CDR1 MDHEN and CDR2 SYDVKM. Trimming removed 6 bases from V and 7 bases from J, with 22 bases in between. This CDR3 contains 16 residues.

The chain recombines TRBV6-5 with TRBJ2-3; 7 bases match TRBD2. The CDR3 totals 15 residues. Germline V gives CDR1 MNHEY, CDR2 SVGAGI. V lost 6 bases to trimming and J lost 2 bases; unmatched junction nucleotides: 8. The CDR3 DNA follows: TGTGCCAGCAGGGTAGCGGGCTCTTACACAGATACGCAGTATTTT. Protein: CASRVAGSYTDTQYF.

This sequence joins TRBV6-1 and TRBJ1-3; D possibly corresponds to TRBD1 (5 bases). The V end lost 2 bases, the J end lost 0 bases, and 8 bases lay between the germline ends. Germline V CDR1 and CDR2: MNHNS, SASEGT. This CDR3 has 15 amino acids. CDR3 in DNA: TGTGCCAGCAGTGAATGGGGGGTCTCTGGAAACACCATATATTTT. It yields the protein CASSEWGVSGNTIYF.

The J gene is TRBJ1-6, the V gene TRBV19, with TRBD1 identical over 9 bases. Per the germline V gene, CDR1 is LNHDA and CDR2 is SQIVND (reference sequence). Losses at the gene ends were 2 bases for V and 8 bases for J; bases not matched to a gene: 13. The CDR3 consists of 18 residues. The CDR3 is CASSIRGTGYDRYSPLHF. CDR3 DNA sequence: TGTGCCAGTAGTATACGGGGGACAGGGTATGATCGATATTCACCCCTCCACTTT.

This rearrangement joins TRBV2 to TRBJ2-1; 8 nucleotides agree with TRBD2. The CDR3 has 16 residues. The J segment lost 1 base and the V segment lost 6 bases, leaving 8 bases of the junction unmatched. Germline V lookup: CDR1 SNHLY, CDR2 FYNNEI. The CDR3 here is CASSVSPGGSYNEQFF. The CDR3 DNA reads as TGTGCCAGCAGCGTGTCCCCGGGGGGGTCCTACAATGAGCAGTTCTTC.

This chain uses TRBV18 with TRBJ1-2; maybe TRBD1 (6 bases). Germline values: CDR1 KGHSH, CDR2 LQKENI. V lost 4 bases to trimming and J lost 2 bases, with 11 bases between them. The CDR3 length is 14 residues. The CDR3 nucleotides are TGTGCCAGCTCACGACTGACAGGAAACTATGGCTACACCTTC. Translation: CASSRLTGNYGYTF.

This clone was detected only once. V gene TRBV4-1 combines with J gene TRBJ2-2; 8 bases line up with TRBD1. The CDR3 is made up of 17 amino acids. Germline V gene lookup returns CDR1 MGHRA and CDR2 YSYEKL. V dropped 1 base and J dropped 5; count of bases not matched to a gene: 9. The CDR3 nucleotides are TGCGCCAGCAGCCAAGGTCTCCGGGACAGGATTACCGGGGAGCTGTTTTTT. It codes for CASSQGLRDRITGELFF.